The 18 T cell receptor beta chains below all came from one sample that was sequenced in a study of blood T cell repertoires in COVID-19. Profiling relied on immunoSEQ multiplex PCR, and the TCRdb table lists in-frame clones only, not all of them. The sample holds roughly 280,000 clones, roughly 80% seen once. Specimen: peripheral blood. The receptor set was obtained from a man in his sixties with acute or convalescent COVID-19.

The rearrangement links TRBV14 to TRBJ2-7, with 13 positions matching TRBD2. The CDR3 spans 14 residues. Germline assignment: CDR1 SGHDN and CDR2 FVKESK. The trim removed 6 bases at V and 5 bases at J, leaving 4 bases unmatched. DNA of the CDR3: TGTGCCAGCAGACGGACTAGCGGGAGTAACGAGCAGTACTTC. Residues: CASRRTSGSNEQYF.

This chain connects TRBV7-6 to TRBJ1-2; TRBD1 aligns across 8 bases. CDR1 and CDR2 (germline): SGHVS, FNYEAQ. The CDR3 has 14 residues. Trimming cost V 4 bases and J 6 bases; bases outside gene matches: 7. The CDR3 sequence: CASSSPGGRDGYTF. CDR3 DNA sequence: TGTGCCAGCAGCTCACCAGGGGGCCGTGATGGCTACACCTTC.

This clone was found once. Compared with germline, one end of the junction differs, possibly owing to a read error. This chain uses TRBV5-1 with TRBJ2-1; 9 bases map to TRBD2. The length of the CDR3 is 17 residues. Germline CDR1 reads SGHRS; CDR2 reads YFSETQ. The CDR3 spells CARSLGHAGGPYNEQFF. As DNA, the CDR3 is TGCGCCCGCAGCTTGGGGCATGCGGGGGGGCCCTACAATGAGCAGTTCTTC.

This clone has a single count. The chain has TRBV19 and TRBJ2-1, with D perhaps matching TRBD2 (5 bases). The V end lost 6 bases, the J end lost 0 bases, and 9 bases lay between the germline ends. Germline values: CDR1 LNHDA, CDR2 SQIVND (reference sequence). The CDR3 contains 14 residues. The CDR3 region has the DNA TGTGCCAGTAGGCGGGTTTACTCCTACAATGAGCAGTTCTTC. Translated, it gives CASRRVYSYNEQFF.

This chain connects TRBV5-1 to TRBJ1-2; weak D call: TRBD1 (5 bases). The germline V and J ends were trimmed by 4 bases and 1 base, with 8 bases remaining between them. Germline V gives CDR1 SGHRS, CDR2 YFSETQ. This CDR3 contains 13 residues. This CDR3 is CASSPGFNYGYTF. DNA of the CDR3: TGCGCCAGCAGCCCAGGGTTTAACTATGGCTACACCTTC.

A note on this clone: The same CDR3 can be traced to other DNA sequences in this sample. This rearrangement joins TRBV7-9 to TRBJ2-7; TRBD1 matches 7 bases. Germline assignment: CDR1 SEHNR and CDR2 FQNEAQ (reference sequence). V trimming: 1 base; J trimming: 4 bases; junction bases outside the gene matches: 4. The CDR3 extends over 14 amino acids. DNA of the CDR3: TGTGCCAGCAGCTTAGGGACAGGTTCTTACGAGCAGTACTTC. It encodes CASSLGTGSYEQYF.

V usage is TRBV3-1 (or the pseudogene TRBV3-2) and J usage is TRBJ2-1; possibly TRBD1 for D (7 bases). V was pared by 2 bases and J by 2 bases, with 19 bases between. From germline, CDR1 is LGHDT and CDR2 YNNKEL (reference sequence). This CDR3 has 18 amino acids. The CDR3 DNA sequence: TGTGCCAGCAGCCAACCGCAGGGGGGAGGTCCTCCCTACAATGAGCAGTTCTTC. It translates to CASSQPQGGGPPYNEQFF.

The chain's CDR3 is CASSAYTGGASGTEAFF. CDR3 sequence (DNA): TGTGCCAGTAGTGCCTACACAGGGGGCGCGAGTGGCACTGAAGCTTTCTTT. This chain links TRBV19 with TRBJ1-1; TRBD1 matches 9 bases. Looked up from germline, CDR1 is LNHDA and CDR2 is SQIVND (reference sequence). V shed 5 bases and J 4 bases; nucleotides not matched to a gene: 14. CDR3 length equals 17 residues.

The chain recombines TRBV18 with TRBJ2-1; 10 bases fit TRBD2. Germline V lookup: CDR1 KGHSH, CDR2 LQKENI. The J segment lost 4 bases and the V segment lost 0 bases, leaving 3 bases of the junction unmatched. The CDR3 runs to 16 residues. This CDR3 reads CASSPPSSGGYNEQFF. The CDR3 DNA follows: TGTGCCAGCTCACCACCGTCTAGCGGGGGTTACAATGAGCAGTTCTTC.

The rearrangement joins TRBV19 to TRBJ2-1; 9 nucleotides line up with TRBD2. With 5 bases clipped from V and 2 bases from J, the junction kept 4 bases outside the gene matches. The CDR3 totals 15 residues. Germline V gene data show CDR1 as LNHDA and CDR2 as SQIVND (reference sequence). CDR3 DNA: TGTGCCAGTAGTGAGACTAGCGGAGCCTACAATGAGCAGTTCTTC. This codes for CASSETSGAYNEQFF. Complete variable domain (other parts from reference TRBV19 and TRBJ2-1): DGGITQSPKYLFRKEGQNVTLSCEQNLNHDAMYWYRQDPGQGLRLIYYSQIVNDFQKGDIAEGYSVSREKKESFPLTVTSAQKNPTAFYLCASSETSGAYNEQFFGPGTRLTVL.

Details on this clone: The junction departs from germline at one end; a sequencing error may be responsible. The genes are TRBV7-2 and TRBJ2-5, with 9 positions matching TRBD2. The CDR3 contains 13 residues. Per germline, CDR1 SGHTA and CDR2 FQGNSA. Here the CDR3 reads CASSREGSGGTDF. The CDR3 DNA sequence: TGTGCCAGCAGCAGGGAGGGTAGCGGGGGTACCGACTTC.

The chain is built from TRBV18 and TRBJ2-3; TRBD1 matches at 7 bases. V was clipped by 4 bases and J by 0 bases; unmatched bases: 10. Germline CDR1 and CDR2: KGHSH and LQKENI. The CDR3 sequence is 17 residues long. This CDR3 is CASSRVAGGTSTDTQYF. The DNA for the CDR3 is TGTGCCAGCTCACGGGTCGCAGGGGGAACCAGCACAGATACGCAGTATTTT.

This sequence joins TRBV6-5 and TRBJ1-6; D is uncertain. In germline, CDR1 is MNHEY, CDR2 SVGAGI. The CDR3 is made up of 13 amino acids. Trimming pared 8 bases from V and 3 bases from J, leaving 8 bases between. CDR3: CASQAVYNSPLHF. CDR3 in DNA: TGTGCCAGCCAGGCCGTCTATAATTCACCCCTCCACTTT.

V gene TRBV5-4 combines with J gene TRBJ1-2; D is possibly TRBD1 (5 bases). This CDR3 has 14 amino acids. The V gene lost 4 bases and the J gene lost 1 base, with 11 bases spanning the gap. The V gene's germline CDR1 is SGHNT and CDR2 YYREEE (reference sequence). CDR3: CASSLDNLNYGYTF. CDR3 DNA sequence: TGTGCCAGCAGCCTGGACAACCTTAACTATGGCTACACCTTC.

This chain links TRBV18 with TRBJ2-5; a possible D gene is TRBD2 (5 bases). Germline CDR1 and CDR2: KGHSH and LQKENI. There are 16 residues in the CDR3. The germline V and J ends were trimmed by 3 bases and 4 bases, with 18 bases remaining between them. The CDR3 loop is CASSPSIGDGGETQYF. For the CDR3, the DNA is TGTGCCAGCTCACCGTCGATAGGTGACGGAGGAGAGACCCAGTACTTC.

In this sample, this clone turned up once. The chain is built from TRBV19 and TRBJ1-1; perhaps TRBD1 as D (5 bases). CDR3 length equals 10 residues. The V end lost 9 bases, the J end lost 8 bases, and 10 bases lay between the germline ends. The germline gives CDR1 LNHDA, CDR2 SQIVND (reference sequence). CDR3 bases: TGTGCCAGCGGGCGGGGGGAAGCTTTCTTT. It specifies CASGRGEAFF.

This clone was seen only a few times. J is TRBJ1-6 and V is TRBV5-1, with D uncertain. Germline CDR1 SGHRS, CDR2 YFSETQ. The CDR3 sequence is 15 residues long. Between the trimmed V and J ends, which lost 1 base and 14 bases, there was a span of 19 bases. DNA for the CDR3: TGCGCCAGCAGCTTGCTGGTTAGCCCCGAAGCGACCCTCCACTTT. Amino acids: CASSLLVSPEATLHF.

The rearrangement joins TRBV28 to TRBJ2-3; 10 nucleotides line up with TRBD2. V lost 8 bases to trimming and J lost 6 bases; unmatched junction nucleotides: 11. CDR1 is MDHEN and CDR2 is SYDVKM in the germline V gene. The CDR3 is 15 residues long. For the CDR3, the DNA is TGTGCCAGCGAGGGGGCTAGCGGGAGTACTGATACGCAGTATTTT. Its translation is CASEGASGSTDTQYF. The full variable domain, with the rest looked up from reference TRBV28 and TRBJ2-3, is DVKVTQSSRYLVKRTGEKVFLECVQDMDHENMFWYRQDPGLGLRLIYFSYDVKMKEKGDIPEGYSVSREKKERFSLILESASTNQTSMYLCASEGASGSTDTQYFGPGTRLTVL.